The 15 T cell receptor beta chains below come from one sample, sequenced in a study of blood T cell repertoires in COVID-19. TCRdb keeps only in-frame clones here, not all; method: immunoSEQ multiplex PCR. Of some 510,000 clones detected, over 75% appear once; the ten largest clones hold 1.5% to 2%. Sequenced input: PBMCs or T cells enriched from blood (not recorded which). The source of these receptors is a woman aged 40 to 55 who had recovered from COVID-19.

This clone showed up just a few times. The CDR3 protein is CASSYEEGSYNEQFF. Here the CDR3 DNA reads TGTGCCAGCAGTTATGAGGAGGGGTCCTACAATGAGCAGTTCTTC. This sequence joins TRBV6-2 or TRBV6-3 and TRBJ2-1; D perhaps matches TRBD2 (6 bases). The CDR3 has 15 amino acids. V lost 3 bases and J 1 base, leaving 10 bases between the germline ends. In germline, CDR1 is MNHEY, CDR2 SVGEGT.

Only one count was recorded for this clone. This chain links TRBV28 with TRBJ1-2; 10 bases map to TRBD1. The CDR3 extends over 14 amino acids. V lost 4 bases and J lost 4; bases outside the gene matches: 3. The germline gives CDR1 MDHEN, CDR2 SYDVKM. This CDR3 is CASSSGQGVYGYTF. CDR3 sequence (DNA): TGTGCCAGCAGTTCCGGACAGGGGGTCTATGGCTACACCTTC.

The chain has TRBV19 and TRBJ2-2; possibly TRBD1 for D (5 bases). Per the germline V gene, CDR1 is LNHDA and CDR2 is SQIVND (reference sequence). The CDR3 is made up of 14 amino acids. The germline V and J ends were trimmed by 7 bases and 1 base, with 10 bases remaining between them. Here the CDR3 reads CASMVDRNTGELFF. The CDR3 DNA is TGTGCCAGTATGGTCGACAGGAACACCGGGGAGCTGTTTTTT.

J is TRBJ1-2 and V is TRBV29-1; maybe TRBD1 (5 bases). CDR3 length equals 12 residues. Germline V gene lookup returns CDR1 SQVTM and CDR2 ANQGSEA. V lost 5 bases to trimming and J lost 3 bases, with 10 bases between them. The CDR3 sequence: CSVSGLDYGYTF. DNA for the CDR3: TGCAGCGTTTCGGGACTTGACTATGGCTACACCTTC.

The gene calls are TRBV29-1 and TRBJ2-1; TRBD2 matches at 11 bases. Germline V gene sequence: CDR1 SQVTM, CDR2 ANQGSEA. The V gene end was trimmed by 8 bases and the J gene end by 7 bases; junction bases not matched to a gene: 16. The CDR3 runs to 16 residues. CDR3 nucleotide sequence: TGCAGCTGCTCTGGGCTAGCGGGAGGCCCAAGGAATGAGCAGTTCTTC. This translates into CSCSGLAGGPRNEQFF.

The CDR3 sequence is CASRYRRVEDETQYF. In DNA, the CDR3 is TGTGCCAGCAGGTACCGACGGGTGGAAGATGAGACCCAGTACTTC. The chain links TRBV3-1 (or the pseudogene TRBV3-2) to TRBJ2-5; D is uncertain. The CDR3 spans 15 residues. CDR1 LGHDT and CDR2 YNNKEL come from the germline V gene (reference sequence). V was pared by 6 bases and J by 5 bases, with 19 bases between.

Only one count was recorded for this clone. The chain has TRBV11-3 and TRBJ2-1; 7 bases map to TRBD1. V shed 1 base, J shed 6 bases, and the junction held 6 bases outside the gene matches. CDR1 is SGHNT and CDR2 is YENEEA in the germline V gene. The CDR3 has 15 amino acids. CDR3: CASSLAPGQFNEQFF. CDR3 in DNA: TGTGCCAGCAGCTTAGCCCCGGGACAGTTCAATGAGCAGTTCTTC.

This rearrangement joins TRBV5-6 to TRBJ2-3; D remains unclear. Germline values: CDR1 SGHDT, CDR2 YYEEEE. Trimming cost V 1 base and J 1 base, with 13 bases left between them. The CDR3 consists of 16 residues. This CDR3 is CASSLIFYEGTDTQYF. CDR3 DNA: TGTGCCAGCAGCTTGATTTTTTATGAGGGCACAGATACGCAGTATTTT.

The chain couples TRBV5-5 to TRBJ1-2, with 7 bases lining up with TRBD1. The CDR3 loop spans 14 amino acids. The germline V gene has CDR1 SGHKS and CDR2 YYEKEE (reference sequence). V lost 2 bases and J lost 8; bases outside the gene matches: 9. CDR3 coding DNA: TGTGCCAGCAGCTTCTGGACAGGCTCCCTCGGCTACACCTTC. It yields the protein CASSFWTGSLGYTF.

V usage is TRBV10-1 and J usage is TRBJ2-5, with D perhaps TRBD2 (6 bases). CDR3 size: 15 residues. Trimming took 4 bases from V and 4 from J, leaving 16 bases between them. Germline CDR1 is WNHNN and CDR2 is SYGVQD (reference sequence). This chain's CDR3 is CASSGSLASGETQYF. CDR3 bases: TGCGCCAGCAGTGGATCCCTAGCGTCTGGAGAGACCCAGTACTTC.

The chain uses TRBV18 and TRBJ2-7, with a possible D match to TRBD2 (6 bases). Germline CDR1 is KGHSH and CDR2 is LQKENI. There are 16 residues in the CDR3. Trimming took 0 bases from V and 7 from J, leaving 19 bases between them. The CDR3 DNA sequence: TGTGCCAGCTCACCACCCGGGGGTCGCGGCTTGGGGGAGCAGTACTTC. Translation: CASSPPGGRGLGEQYF.

This chain connects TRBV4-1 to TRBJ2-7; TRBD2 matches 7 bases. CDR3 length equals 15 residues. After removal of 0 bases from V and 3 bases from J, the junction contained 5 bases not matched to a gene. CDR1 MGHRA and CDR2 YSYEKL come from the germline V gene. CDR3 coding DNA: TGCGCCAGCAGCCAAGAGCTAGCGGAAATCTACGAGCAGTACTTC. Translating gives CASSQELAEIYEQYF.

This chain joins TRBV5-4 and TRBJ2-3, with TRBD2 matching over 8 bases. The CDR3 length is 16 residues. The junction had 6 bases not matched to a gene; V was cut back by 2 bases and J by 1 base. Germline V gives CDR1 SGHNT, CDR2 YYREEE (reference sequence). In nucleotides, the CDR3 is TGTGCCAGCAGCTTCCCAAGCGGGAGTGGCACAGATACGCAGTATTTT. This codes for CASSFPSGSGTDTQYF.

This rearrangement joins TRBV7-8 to TRBJ2-7; maybe TRBD1 (6 bases). The germline V gene encodes CDR1 SGHVS and CDR2 FQNEAQ. V lost 5 bases and J lost 5, with 16 bases in between. The CDR3 is 14 residues long. CDR3 nucleotide sequence: TGTGCCAGCAGCATGGACAGACTTCCGAACGAGCAGTACTTC. Translated: CASSMDRLPNEQYF. The whole variable domain, filled in from reference TRBV7-8 and TRBJ2-7, reads GAGVSQSPRYKVAKRGQDVALRCDPISGHVSLFWYQQALGQGPEFLTYFQNEAQLDKSGLPSDRFFAERPEGSVSTLKIQRTQQEDSAVYLCASSMDRLPNEQYFGPGTRLTVT.

The chain has TRBV11-3 and TRBJ2-3; 15 positions agree with TRBD2. Germline CDR1 is SGHNT and CDR2 is YENEEA. V shed 3 bases and J 2 bases; nucleotides not matched to a gene: 9. There are 19 residues in the CDR3. The CDR3 nucleotides are TGTGCCAGCAGCTTCGCAAGCGGGACTAGCGGGAGGCCCACAGATACGCAGTATTTT. This encodes CASSFASGTSGRPTDTQYF.